Following are 26 T cell receptor beta chains from one sample sequenced in a study of blood T cell repertoires in COVID-19. Method: immunoSEQ multiplex PCR; TCRdb's copy keeps in-frame clones and lacks some. The sample lists fewer than 350,000 clones, more than 75% occurring once. Material for sequencing was peripheral blood. Receptors originate from a woman in her fifties or sixties who had recovered from COVID-19.

J is TRBJ2-1 and V is TRBV6-6, with D unresolved. V was pared by 6 bases and J by 6 bases, with 9 bases between. In germline, CDR1 is MNHNY, CDR2 SVGAGI (reference sequence). The CDR3 sequence is 12 residues long. The CDR3 protein is CASSPSANEQFF. The CDR3 coding sequence is TGTGCCAGCAGCCCTAGTGCCAATGAGCAGTTCTTC.

The rearrangement links TRBV7-2 to TRBJ2-5; 12 bases match TRBD2. The CDR3 loop spans 15 amino acids. The germline gives CDR1 SGHTA, CDR2 FQGNSA. V lost 4 bases to trimming and J lost 5 bases; unmatched junction nucleotides: 5. In DNA, the CDR3 is TGTGCCAGCAGCTCACTAGCGGGGGGCGGGGAGACCCAGTACTTC. As protein: CASSSLAGGGETQYF.

This chain links TRBV3-1 (or the pseudogene TRBV3-2) with TRBJ2-7, with unresolved D. Germline loops: CDR1 LGHDT, CDR2 YNNKEL (reference sequence). Trimming shortened V by 5 bases and J by 0 bases, and 8 bases separated the two germline ends. The CDR3 contains 13 residues. DNA for the CDR3: TGTGCCAGCAGCAGCCCTTCCTCCTACGAGCAGTACTTC. It translates to CASSSPSSYEQYF.

Turning to this clone: Other DNA sequences in this sample translate to the same CDR3. The chain joins TRBV24-1 to TRBJ2-5; 14 nucleotides line up with TRBD2. The V and J ends lost 3 bases and 4 bases, in that order; junction bases with no gene match: 3. Germline CDR1 reads KGHDR; CDR2 reads SFDVKD. This CDR3 has 16 residues. CDR3 bases: TGTGCCACCAGTGATCCGGGACTAGCGGGAGTAGAGACCCAGTACTTC. It codes for CATSDPGLAGVETQYF.

The genes are TRBV9 and TRBJ1-6; 7 bases agree with TRBD1. With V trimmed by 0 bases and J by 9 bases, 6 bases remained unmatched. This CDR3 has 15 amino acids. Germline CDR1 is SGDLS and CDR2 is YYNGEE. CDR3 coding DNA: TGTGCCAGCAGCGTAGTCGGGGACAGTGGTTCACCCCTCCACTTT. It translates to CASSVVGDSGSPLHF.

The chain recombines TRBV30 with TRBJ1-1; D remains unclear. This CDR3 contains 12 residues. Germline lookup yields CDR1 GTSNPN and CDR2 SVGIG (reference sequence). V was cut by 0 bases and J by 7 bases, with 9 bases left in between. CDR3 coding DNA: TGTGCCTGGAGTGTACTGGGAGTTGAAGCTTTCTTT. Translating it yields CAWSVLGVEAFF. Full variable domain (remainder filled in from reference TRBV30 and TRBJ1-1): SQTIHQWPATLVQPVGSPLSLECTVEGTSNPNLYWYRQAAGRGLQLLFYSVGIGQISSEVPQNLSASRPQDRQFILSSKKLLLSDSGFYLCAWSVLGVEAFFGQGTRLTVV.

The chain has TRBV6-6 and TRBJ2-1, with 10 positions matching TRBD2. The V gene end was trimmed by 5 bases and the J gene end by 8 bases; junction bases not matched to a gene: 6. CDR1 is MNHNY, CDR2 SVGAGI, per germline (reference sequence). The CDR3 is 14 residues long. The CDR3 protein is CASSISGRAHEQFF. CDR3 coding DNA: TGTGCCAGCAGTATCAGCGGGAGGGCCCATGAGCAGTTCTTC.

This clone showed up just once. The J gene is TRBJ2-1, the V gene TRBV2; 9 nucleotides agree with TRBD2. The CDR3 has 15 amino acids. Losses at the gene ends were 4 bases for V and 4 bases for J; bases not matched to a gene: 5. Germline CDR1 is SNHLY and CDR2 is FYNNEI. In nucleotides, the CDR3 is TGTGCCAGCAGTGGCCCCAGCGGGGGGTACAATGAGCAGTTCTTC. Translating it yields CASSGPSGGYNEQFF.

This rearrangement joins TRBV4-1 to TRBJ1-5; 7 bases fit TRBD1. In germline, CDR1 is MGHRA, CDR2 YSYEKL. Trimming took 0 bases from V and 2 from J; bases not matched to a gene: 7. The CDR3 length is 17 residues. The CDR3 protein is CASSQDLDRARNQPQHF. The CDR3, as DNA: TGCGCCAGCAGCCAAGATCTAGACAGGGCCCGCAATCAGCCCCAGCATTTT.

The chain links TRBV18 to TRBJ2-5; D gene uncertain. There are 15 residues in the CDR3. V gave up 4 bases and J gave up 2 bases, with 14 bases separating them. Germline V gene sequence: CDR1 KGHSH, CDR2 LQKENI. The CDR3 sequence: CASSLIPAGQETQYF. The CDR3 region has the DNA TGTGCCAGCTCACTCATACCGGCAGGTCAAGAGACCCAGTACTTC.

The rearrangement uses TRBV18 and TRBJ1-4; 9 bases line up with TRBD1. The CDR3 length is 16 residues. From germline, CDR1 is KGHSH and CDR2 LQKENI. The V segment lost 6 bases and the J segment 6 bases; nucleotides outside the gene matches: 11. The DNA of the CDR3 is TGTGCCAGCTCCCTCACAACAGGGGGCGCGCATGAAAAACTGTTTTTT. Translation: CASSLTTGGAHEKLFF. Complete variable domain (other parts from reference TRBV18 and TRBJ1-4): NAGVMQNPRHLVRRRGQEARLRCSPMKGHSHVYWYRQLPEEGLKFMVYLQKENIIDESGMPKERFSAEFPKEGPSILRIQQVVRGDSAAYFCASSLTTGGAHEKLFFGSGTQLSVL.

V gene TRBV9 combines with J gene TRBJ1-3; the match to TRBD1 covers 12 bases. V shed 5 bases, J shed 9 bases, and the junction held 6 bases outside the gene matches. The length of the CDR3 is 14 residues. Per the germline V gene, CDR1 is SGDLS and CDR2 is YYNGEE. The CDR3 nucleotides read TGTGCCAGCAGGACGGGGACAGGGGGCAGCACCATATATTTT. Its protein product is CASRTGTGGSTIYF.

The CDR3 coding sequence is TGTGCCAGCAAAGTGGGTAACCTGCGGGATGAGCAGTTCTTC. It specifies CASKVGNLRDEQFF. This chain links TRBV6-5 with TRBJ2-1; D possibly corresponds to TRBD2 (5 bases). Between the trimmed V and J ends, which lost 7 bases and 8 bases, there was a span of 18 bases. Germline V gives CDR1 MNHEY, CDR2 SVGAGI. The CDR3 has 14 residues.

This clone has only a few counts. V usage is TRBV19 and J usage is TRBJ2-7; tentatively, D is TRBD2 (6 bases). From germline, CDR1 is LNHDA and CDR2 SQIVND (reference sequence). Trimming took 2 bases from V and 1 from J, leaving 15 bases between them. The CDR3 spans 16 residues. CDR3 sequence: CASSINFPGVSYEQYF. In DNA, the CDR3 is TGTGCCAGTAGTATAAATTTTCCGGGAGTATCCTACGAGCAGTACTTC.

The chain combines TRBV7-2 with TRBJ2-1; 12 nucleotides line up with TRBD2. Unmatched junction bases numbered 1, after V lost 0 bases and J lost 10 bases. CDR3 length: 14 amino acids. Germline V gene lookup returns CDR1 SGHTA and CDR2 FQGNSA. The CDR3 loop reads CASSLALAGGEQFF. CDR3 DNA: TGTGCCAGCAGCTTAGCACTAGCGGGAGGAGAGCAGTTCTTC.

The CDR3 protein is CASIPGSQETQYF. DNA for the CDR3: TGTGCCAGCATCCCGGGGTCCCAAGAGACCCAGTACTTC. The chain is built from TRBV6-5 and TRBJ2-5, with a weak D call TRBD2 (5 bases). This CDR3 contains 13 residues. V dropped 7 bases and J dropped 1 base, with 10 bases sitting between them. Germline CDR1 reads MNHEY; CDR2 reads SVGAGI.

This chain uses TRBV7-2 with TRBJ2-5; 12 nucleotides line up with TRBD2. The CDR3 has 16 amino acids. V gave up 5 bases and J gave up 4 bases; unmatched junction bases: 8. From germline, CDR1 is SGHTA and CDR2 FQGNSA. CDR3 sequence: CASSARRLAGAETQYF. The DNA of the CDR3 is TGTGCCAGCAGCGCAAGGAGACTAGCGGGGGCAGAGACCCAGTACTTC.

This chain joins TRBV6-1 and TRBJ1-2; 8 bases map to TRBD1. With V trimmed by 3 bases and J by 6 bases, 6 bases remained unmatched. The germline gives CDR1 MNHNS, CDR2 SASEGT. The CDR3 loop spans 14 amino acids. The CDR3 loop is CASSESQGGDGYTF. DNA of the CDR3: TGTGCCAGCAGTGAGTCACAGGGGGGAGATGGCTACACCTTC.

This clone was observed many times. The chain combines TRBV19 with TRBJ1-1; tentatively, D is TRBD1 (5 bases). CDR3 length equals 14 residues. CDR1 LNHDA and CDR2 SQIVND come from the germline V gene (reference sequence). Trimming shortened V by 5 bases and J by 0 bases, and 10 bases separated the two germline ends. The DNA of the CDR3 is TGTGCCAGTAGTTCTCGGGGGGTGAACACTGAAGCTTTCTTT. It specifies CASSSRGVNTEAFF.

The CDR3 nucleotides are TGTGCCAGCAGCCAAGGGGTGGGGACAGCCCCCGGCTACACCTTC. As protein: CASSQGVGTAPGYTF. This chain connects TRBV14 to TRBJ1-2, with 7 bases identical to TRBD1. The CDR3 contains 15 residues. Germline lookup yields CDR1 SGHDN and CDR2 FVKESK. J lost 8 bases, V lost 1 base, and 10 bases had no gene match.

The chain joins TRBV21-1 to TRBJ1-1; the DNA was not used to check the table's D call, TRBD1. TRBV21-1 corresponds to a pseudogene. The CDR3 contains 18 residues. The CDR3 protein is CASSKKKGRRTVNTEAFF. CDR3 bases: TGTGCCAGCAGCAAAAAAAAAGGACGACGGACAGTAAACACTGAAGCTTTCTTT.

The chain couples TRBV4-1 to TRBJ2-5; 7 bases fit TRBD2. The germline gives CDR1 MGHRA, CDR2 YSYEKL. The V segment lost 0 bases and the J segment 5 bases; nucleotides outside the gene matches: 6. The CDR3 has 15 amino acids. The CDR3 coding sequence is TGCGCCAGCAGCCAAGAGGGGGGACTACTGGAGACCCAGTACTTC. Residues: CASSQEGGLLETQYF.

The gene calls are TRBV5-1 and TRBJ1-3, with D perhaps TRBD1 (5 bases). The V end was cut by 0 bases, the J end by 0 bases, with 7 bases between. The V gene's germline CDR1 is SGHRS and CDR2 YFSETQ. The CDR3 is 15 residues long. CDR3 amino acids: CASSLAGGSGNTIYF. CDR3 DNA sequence: TGCGCCAGCAGCTTGGCCGGGGGCTCTGGAAACACCATATATTTT.

Only one count was recorded for this clone. The chain links TRBV27 to TRBJ1-2, with 12 bases that match TRBD1. CDR1 is MNHEY, CDR2 SMNVEV, per germline (reference sequence). This CDR3 spans 16 amino acids. After removal of 4 bases from V and 6 bases from J, the junction contained 9 bases not matched to a gene. The CDR3: CASSSLGQGAFDGYTF. CDR3 nucleotide sequence: TGTGCCAGCAGTTCGCTGGGACAGGGGGCGTTCGATGGCTACACCTTC.

The J gene is TRBJ1-2, the V gene TRBV5-5, with D possibly matching TRBD1 (5 bases). The CDR3 loop spans 14 amino acids. Between the trimmed V and J ends, which lost 3 bases and 7 bases, there was a span of 16 bases. Looked up from germline, CDR1 is SGHKS and CDR2 is YYEKEE (reference sequence). The chain's CDR3 is CASSSGTSSGGYTF. CDR3 bases: TGTGCCAGCAGCTCCGGGACTTCCTCGGGTGGCTACACCTTC.

The chain joins TRBV15 to TRBJ2-1; 7 bases fit TRBD2. The junction had 16 bases not matched to a gene; V was cut back by 4 bases and J by 4 bases. There are 18 residues in the CDR3. Germline V gene lookup returns CDR1 LNHNV and CDR2 YYDKDF (reference sequence). This CDR3 reads CATSNSELGPGGYNEQFF. CDR3 in DNA: TGTGCCACCAGCAATTCAGAGTTGGGGCCCGGGGGGTACAATGAGCAGTTCTTC.